This TCR beta chain was identified during a study of Graves' ophthalmopathy and Graves' hyperthyroidism. Study in general: Pretreatment peripheral blood was obtained at initial diagnosis.

Many counts were recorded for this clonotype. TCR beta CDR3 amplification used RNA transcripts. The first round was an RT-PCR with HTBI primers, and the second round was a multiplex PCR. TCRdb processed the multiplex PCR reads anew with MiXCR; each CDR3 protein has one entry. The table records hundreds of thousands of distinct CDR3 sequences, around a fifth of them present only once. Looked up from germline, CDR1 is MNHGY and CDR2 is SVAAGI. This CDR3 has 17 residues. The germline V and J ends were trimmed by 4 bases and 7 bases, with 20 bases remaining between them. Where ophthalmopathy was absent within 18 months of follow-up, hyperthyroidism was stable. Reliance was placed on clinical symptoms, serum thyroxine, TRAb, thyroid ultrasound and orbital computed tomography for diagnosis.

V usage is TRBV6-9 and J usage is TRBJ1-6, with D possibly TRBD1 on 5 matching bases. The TCR sequence derives from a woman aged 18-29 years with stable Graves' hyperthyroidism. Specimen: peripheral blood. The CDR3 loop reads CASSSGLGVATNSPLHF. CDR3 nucleotide sequence: TGTGCCAGCAGTTCTGGCTTAGGGGTCGCAACCAATTCACCCCTCCACTTT.